The TCR beta chain described here comes from a study of identical twins. This clonotype has a handful of counts. TCRdb passed the 5' RACE reads through MiXCR, listing each CDR3 protein once. The data contain 500,000 to 550,000 distinct CDR3 sequences, 20% to 25% of them singletons. Germline CDR1 reads SGHRS; CDR2 reads YFSETQ. The CDR3 runs 14 residues. V was trimmed by 2 bases and J by 5 bases, leaving 11 bases between them. The data were also submitted as part of a second study, on yellow fever vaccine responses in identical twins.

V and J are TRBV5-1 and TRBJ2-1; D perhaps matches TRBD2 (6 bases). This TCR came from a woman aged 18-30 years in good health. The material sequenced was CD4+ T cells sorted from blood. This CDR3 reads CASSLAGFDNEQFF. In DNA, the CDR3 is TGCGCCAGCAGCTTAGCGGGCTTCGACAATGAGCAGTTCTTC.